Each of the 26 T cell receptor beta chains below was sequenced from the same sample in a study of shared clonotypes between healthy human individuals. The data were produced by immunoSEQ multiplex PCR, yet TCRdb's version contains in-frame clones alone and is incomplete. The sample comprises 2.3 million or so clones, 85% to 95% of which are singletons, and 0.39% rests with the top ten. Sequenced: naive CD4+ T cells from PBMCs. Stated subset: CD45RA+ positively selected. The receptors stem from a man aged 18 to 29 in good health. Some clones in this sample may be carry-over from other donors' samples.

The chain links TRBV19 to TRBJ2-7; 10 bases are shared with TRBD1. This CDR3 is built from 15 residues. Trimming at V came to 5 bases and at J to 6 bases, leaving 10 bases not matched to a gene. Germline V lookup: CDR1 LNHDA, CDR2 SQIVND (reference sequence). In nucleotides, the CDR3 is TGTGCCAGTAGTCGGACCGGGACAGGGGTTTCCGAGCAGTACTTC. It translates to CASSRTGTGVSEQYF.

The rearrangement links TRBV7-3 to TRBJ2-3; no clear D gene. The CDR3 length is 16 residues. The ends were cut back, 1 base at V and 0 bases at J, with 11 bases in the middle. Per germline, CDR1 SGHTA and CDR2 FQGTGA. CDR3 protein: CASSLNSRSSTDTQYF. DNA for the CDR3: TGTGCCAGCAGCTTAAATTCGAGGTCTAGCACAGATACGCAGTATTTT.

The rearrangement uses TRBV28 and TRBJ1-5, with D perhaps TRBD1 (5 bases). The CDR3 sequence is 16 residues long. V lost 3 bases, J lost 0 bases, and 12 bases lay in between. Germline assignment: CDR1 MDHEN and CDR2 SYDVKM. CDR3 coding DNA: TGTGCCAGCAGTTTTCCGGGGGGTACTAGCAATCAGCCCCAGCATTTT. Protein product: CASSFPGGTSNQPQHF.

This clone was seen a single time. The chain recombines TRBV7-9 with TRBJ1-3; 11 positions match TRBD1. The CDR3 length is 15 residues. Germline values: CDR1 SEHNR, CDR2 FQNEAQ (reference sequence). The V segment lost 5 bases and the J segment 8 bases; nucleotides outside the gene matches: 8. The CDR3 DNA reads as TGTGCCAGCAGCGCCCGGGACAGGGGGATAGACACCATATATTTT. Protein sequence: CASSARDRGIDTIYF.

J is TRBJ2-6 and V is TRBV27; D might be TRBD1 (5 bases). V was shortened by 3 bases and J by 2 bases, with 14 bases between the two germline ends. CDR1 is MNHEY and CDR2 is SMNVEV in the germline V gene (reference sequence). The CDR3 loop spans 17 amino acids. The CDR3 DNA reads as TGTGCCAGCAGTTTCAGGGCAGGGTTCACTGGGGCCAACGTCCTGACTTTC. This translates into CASSFRAGFTGANVLTF.

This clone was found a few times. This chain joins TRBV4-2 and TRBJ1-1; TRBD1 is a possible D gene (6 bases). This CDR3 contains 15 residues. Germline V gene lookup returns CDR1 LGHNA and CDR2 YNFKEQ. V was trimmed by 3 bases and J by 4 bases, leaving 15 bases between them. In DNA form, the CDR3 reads TGTGCCAGCAGCCAGGCCCCGGGGGCCAGCACTGAAGCTTTCTTT. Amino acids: CASSQAPGASTEAFF.

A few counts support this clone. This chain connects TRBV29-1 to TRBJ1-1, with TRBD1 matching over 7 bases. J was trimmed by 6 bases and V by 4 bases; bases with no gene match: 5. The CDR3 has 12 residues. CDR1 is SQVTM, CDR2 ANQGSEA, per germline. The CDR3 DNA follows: TGCAGCGTTGCAGGGGGAAACGCTGAAGCTTTCTTT. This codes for CSVAGGNAEAFF.

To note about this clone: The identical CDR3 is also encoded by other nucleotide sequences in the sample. The DNA of the CDR3 is TGCGCCAGCAGCCCGACGGGGGGTTCTGGAAACACCATATATTTT. Encoded protein: CASSPTGGSGNTIYF. The chain employs TRBV4-1 and TRBJ1-3; TRBD1 might be the D (5 bases). V was shortened by 4 bases and J by 1 base, with 11 bases between the two germline ends. Germline V lookup: CDR1 MGHRA, CDR2 YSYEKL. The CDR3 loop spans 15 amino acids.

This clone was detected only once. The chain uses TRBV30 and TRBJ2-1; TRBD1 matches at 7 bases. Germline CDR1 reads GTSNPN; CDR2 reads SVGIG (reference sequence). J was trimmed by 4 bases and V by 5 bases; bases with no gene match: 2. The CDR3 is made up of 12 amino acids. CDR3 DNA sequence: TGTGCCTGGGTGGGACAGTACAATGAGCAGTTCTTC. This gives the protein CAWVGQYNEQFF.

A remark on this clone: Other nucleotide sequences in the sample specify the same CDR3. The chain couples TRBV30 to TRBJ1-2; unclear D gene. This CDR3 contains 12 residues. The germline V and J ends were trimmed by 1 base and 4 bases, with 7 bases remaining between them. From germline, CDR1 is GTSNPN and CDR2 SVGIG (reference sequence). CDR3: CAWSGGGYGYTF. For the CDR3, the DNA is TGTGCCTGGAGTGGTGGTGGCTATGGCTACACCTTC.

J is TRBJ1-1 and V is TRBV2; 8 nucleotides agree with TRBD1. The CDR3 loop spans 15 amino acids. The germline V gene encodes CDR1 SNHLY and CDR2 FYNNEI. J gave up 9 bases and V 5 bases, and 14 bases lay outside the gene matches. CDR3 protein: CASSYLSVGQGKAFF. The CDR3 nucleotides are TGTGCCAGCAGTTACCTCTCGGTCGGACAGGGCAAAGCTTTCTTT.

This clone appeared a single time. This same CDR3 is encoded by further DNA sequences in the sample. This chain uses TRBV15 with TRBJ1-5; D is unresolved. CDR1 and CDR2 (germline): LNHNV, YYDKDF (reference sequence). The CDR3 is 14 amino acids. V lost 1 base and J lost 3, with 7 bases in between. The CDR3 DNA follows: TGTGCCACCAGCAGAGGCGGAGTCAATCAGCCCCAGCATTTT. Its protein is CATSRGGVNQPQHF.

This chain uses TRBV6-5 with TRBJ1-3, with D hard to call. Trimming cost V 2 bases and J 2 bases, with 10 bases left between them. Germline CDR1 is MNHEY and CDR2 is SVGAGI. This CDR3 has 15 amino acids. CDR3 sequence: CASSYIGRPGNTIYF. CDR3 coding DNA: TGTGCCAGCAGTTACATCGGTAGGCCTGGAAACACCATATATTTT.

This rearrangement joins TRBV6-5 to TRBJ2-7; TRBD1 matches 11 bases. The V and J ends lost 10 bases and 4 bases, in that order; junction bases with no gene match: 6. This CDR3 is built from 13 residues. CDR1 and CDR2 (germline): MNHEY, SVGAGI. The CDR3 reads CAISRDRGYEQYF. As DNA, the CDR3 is TGTGCCATTTCCCGGGACAGGGGGTACGAGCAGTACTTC.

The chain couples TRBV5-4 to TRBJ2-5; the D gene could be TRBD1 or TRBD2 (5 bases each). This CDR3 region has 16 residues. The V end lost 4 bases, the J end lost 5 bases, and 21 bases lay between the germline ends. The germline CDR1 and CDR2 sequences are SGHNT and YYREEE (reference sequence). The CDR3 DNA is TGTGCCAGCAGCGCTGATCCGGGACGAGGCGTCGAGACCCAGTACTTC. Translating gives CASSADPGRGVETQYF. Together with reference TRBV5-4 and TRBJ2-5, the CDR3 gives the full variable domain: ETGVTQSPTHLIKTRGQQVTLRCSSQSGHNTVSWYQQALGQGPQFIFQYYREEENGRGNFPPRFSGLQFPNYSSELNVNALELDDSALYLCASSADPGRGVETQYFGPGTRLLVL.

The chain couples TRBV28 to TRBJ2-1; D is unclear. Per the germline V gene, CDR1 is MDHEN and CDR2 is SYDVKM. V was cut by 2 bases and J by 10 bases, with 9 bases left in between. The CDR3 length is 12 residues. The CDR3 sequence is CASSLIQQEQFF. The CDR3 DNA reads TGTGCCAGCAGTTTAATACAGCAGGAGCAGTTCTTC.

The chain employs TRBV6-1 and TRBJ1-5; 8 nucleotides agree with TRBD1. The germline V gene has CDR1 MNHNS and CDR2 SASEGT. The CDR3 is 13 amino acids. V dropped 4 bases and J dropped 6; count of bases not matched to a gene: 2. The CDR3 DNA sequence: TGTGCCAGCAGTGCAGGGGGCCGTCAGCCCCAGCATTTT. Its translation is CASSAGGRQPQHF.

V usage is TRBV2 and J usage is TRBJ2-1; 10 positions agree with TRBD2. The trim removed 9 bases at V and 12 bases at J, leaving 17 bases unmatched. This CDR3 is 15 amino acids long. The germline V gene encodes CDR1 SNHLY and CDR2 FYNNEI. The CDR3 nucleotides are TGTGCCAGTCTTCCTTCTAGCGGGAGATTAGTTCGGCAGTTCTTC. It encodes CASLPSSGRLVRQFF.

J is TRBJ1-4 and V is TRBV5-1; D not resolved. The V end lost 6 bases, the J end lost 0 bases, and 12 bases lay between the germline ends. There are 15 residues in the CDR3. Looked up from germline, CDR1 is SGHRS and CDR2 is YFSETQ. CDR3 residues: CASTFLGSTNEKLFF. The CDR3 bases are TGCGCCAGCACATTCTTGGGGTCAACTAATGAAAAACTGTTTTTT.

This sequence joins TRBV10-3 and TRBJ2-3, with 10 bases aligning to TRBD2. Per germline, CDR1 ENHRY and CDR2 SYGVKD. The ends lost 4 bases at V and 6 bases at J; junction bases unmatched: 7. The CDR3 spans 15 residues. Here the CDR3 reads CAISGRAGGFDTQYF. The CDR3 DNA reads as TGTGCCATCAGTGGCCGAGCGGGGGGGTTTGATACGCAGTATTTT.

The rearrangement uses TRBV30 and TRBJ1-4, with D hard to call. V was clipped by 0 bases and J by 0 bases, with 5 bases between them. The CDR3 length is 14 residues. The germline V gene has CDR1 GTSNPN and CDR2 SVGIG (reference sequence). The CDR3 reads CAWSVLPTNEKLFF. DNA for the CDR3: TGTGCCTGGAGTGTACTTCCAACTAATGAAAAACTGTTTTTT.

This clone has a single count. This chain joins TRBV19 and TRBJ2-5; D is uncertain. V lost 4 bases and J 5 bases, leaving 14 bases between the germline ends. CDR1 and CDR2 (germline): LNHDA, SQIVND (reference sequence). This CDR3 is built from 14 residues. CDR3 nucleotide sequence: TGTGCCAGTAGTAGGAGACACGCCGGGGAGACCCAGTACTTC. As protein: CASSRRHAGETQYF. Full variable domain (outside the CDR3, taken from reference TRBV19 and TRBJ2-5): DGGITQSPKYLFRKEGQNVTLSCEQNLNHDAMYWYRQDPGQGLRLIYYSQIVNDFQKGDIAEGYSVSREKKESFPLTVTSAQKNPTAFYLCASSRRHAGETQYFGPGTRLLVL.

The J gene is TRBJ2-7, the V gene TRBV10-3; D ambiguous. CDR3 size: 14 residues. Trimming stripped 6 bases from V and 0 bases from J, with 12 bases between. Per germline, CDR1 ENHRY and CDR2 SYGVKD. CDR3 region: CAIRRRGDSYEQYF. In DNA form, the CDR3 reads TGTGCCATCAGACGGCGCGGAGACTCCTACGAGCAGTACTTC.

The CDR3 here is CASSPGGGRGYEQYF. CDR3 bases: TGCGCCAGCAGCCCTGGGGGCGGGAGAGGTTACGAGCAGTACTTC. V and J are TRBV5-1 and TRBJ2-7; D may be TRBD2 (7 bases). The CDR3 covers 15 residues. The germline V gene has CDR1 SGHRS and CDR2 YFSETQ. V lost 4 bases, J lost 4 bases, and 18 bases lay in between.

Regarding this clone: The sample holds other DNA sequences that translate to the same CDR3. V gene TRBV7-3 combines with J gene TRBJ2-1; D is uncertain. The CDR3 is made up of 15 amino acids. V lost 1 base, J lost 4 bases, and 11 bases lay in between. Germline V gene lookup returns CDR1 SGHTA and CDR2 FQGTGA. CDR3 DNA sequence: TGTGCCAGCAGCTTAAGTGGGTCCACTTACAATGAGCAGTTCTTC. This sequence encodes CASSLSGSTYNEQFF.

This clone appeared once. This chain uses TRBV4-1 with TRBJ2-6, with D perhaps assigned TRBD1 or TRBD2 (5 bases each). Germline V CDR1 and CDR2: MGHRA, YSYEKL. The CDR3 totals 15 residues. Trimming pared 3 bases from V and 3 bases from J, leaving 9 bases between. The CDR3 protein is CASSQMGDGANVLTF. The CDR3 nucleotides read TGCGCCAGCAGCCAGATGGGGGATGGGGCCAACGTCCTGACTTTC.